This entry lists 21 T cell receptor beta chains sequenced from one sample in a study of CD8+CD57+ T cells in acquired aplastic anemia. The TCR beta profiling, which covered VDJ combination and CDR3 sequence, was carried out using genomic DNA as the template. TCRdb used MiXCR to reprocess the reads, holding one entry per CDR3 protein. In the table there are about 71,000 distinct CDR3 sequences, roughly 50% of which are singletons. Sequencing input: sorted CD4+, CD8+, or CD8+CD57+ T cells (not recorded which) from PBMCs. All receptors come from a human donor in good health, serving as a control.

In this sample, this clonotype turned up a few times. The chain couples TRBV7-2 to TRBJ1-2; D remains ambiguous. V lost 2 bases to trimming and J lost 4 bases, with 11 bases between them. This CDR3 contains 14 residues. Germline loops: CDR1 SGHTA, CDR2 FQGNSA. CDR3 residues: CASSLQDLVYGYTF. CDR3 nucleotides: TGTGCCAGCAGCTTACAGGACCTCGTCTATGGCTACACCTTC.

This chain links TRBV9 with TRBJ1-2; D is possibly TRBD1 (5 bases). The CDR3 runs to 14 residues. V lost 2 bases and J 11 bases, leaving 19 bases between the germline ends. Germline CDR1 reads SGDLS; CDR2 reads YYNGEE. CDR3 sequence (DNA): TGTGCCAGCAGCGTTGGACAAGCCGGCATGGGGTACACCTTC. This encodes CASSVGQAGMGYTF.

The chain has TRBV2 and TRBJ1-2, with TRBD1 matching over 12 bases. Germline V gene data show CDR1 as SNHLY and CDR2 as FYNNEI. This CDR3 spans 15 amino acids. J lost 5 bases, V lost 7 bases, and 8 bases had no gene match. This chain's CDR3 is CASTSGQGAGYGYTF. The CDR3 DNA reads TGTGCCAGCACTTCGGGACAGGGGGCGGGTTATGGCTACACCTTC.

This clonotype appeared many times. V is TRBV5-5 and J is TRBJ2-1; 8 bases agree with TRBD1. The germline V gene has CDR1 SGHKS and CDR2 YYEKEE (reference sequence). Trimming cost V 2 bases and J 4 bases; bases outside gene matches: 8. This CDR3 has 16 residues. CDR3 DNA sequence: TGTGCCAGCAGCTTCCAGGGGGCCACAACATACAATGAGCAGTTCTTC. Encoded protein: CASSFQGATTYNEQFF.

This clonotype was seen many times. The V call is TRBV9, the J call TRBJ1-1; maybe TRBD1 (6 bases). V was trimmed by 4 bases and J by 5 bases, leaving 12 bases between them. The CDR3 totals 13 residues. The germline CDR1 and CDR2 sequences are SGDLS and YYNGEE. CDR3 DNA sequence: TGTGCCAGCAGCCGCGGGGGGGCAACTGAAGCTTTCTTT. Translated: CASSRGGATEAFF.

There are many counts of this clonotype. In DNA form, the CDR3 reads TGTGCCAGCAGTTTCCACGAGCGGGGGATCTACAATGAGCAGTTCTTC. Translated: CASSFHERGIYNEQFF. The genes are TRBV12-3 or TRBV12-4 and TRBJ2-1; 8 nucleotides line up with TRBD2. Trimming at V came to 3 bases and at J to 3 bases, leaving 7 bases not matched to a gene. The CDR3 consists of 16 residues.

The gene calls are TRBV10-3 and TRBJ1-5, with TRBD1 as a possible D gene (6 bases). This CDR3 contains 16 residues. Germline V gene data show CDR1 as ENHRY and CDR2 as SYGVKD. Trimming cost V 4 bases and J 0 bases, with 13 bases left between them. CDR3 amino acids: CAISAGQTYSNQPQHF. CDR3 nucleotide sequence: TGTGCCATCAGTGCTGGACAGACCTATAGCAATCAGCCCCAGCATTTT.

The gene calls are TRBV20-1 and TRBJ2-7, with a weak D call TRBD1 (5 bases). The germline CDR1 and CDR2 sequences are DFQATT and SNEGSKA (reference sequence). This CDR3 spans 13 amino acids. V was clipped by 6 bases and J by 6 bases, with 18 bases between them. CDR3 amino acids: CSASLDRSGEQYF. The CDR3 region has the DNA TGCAGTGCCAGCCTCGACAGATCGGGCGAGCAGTACTTC.

This clonotype was counted many times. The J gene is TRBJ2-1, the V gene TRBV11-2, with TRBD2 matching over 7 bases. The CDR3 has 16 residues. The ends lost 6 bases at V and 3 bases at J; junction bases unmatched: 11. Germline CDR1 SGHAT, CDR2 FQNNGV. CDR3 protein: CASSSGGSSHYNEQFF. The CDR3 nucleotides read TGTGCCAGCAGTAGTGGCGGGAGTAGTCACTACAATGAGCAGTTCTTC.

The chain links TRBV11-1 to TRBJ2-1; D could derive from TRBD1 or TRBD2 (6 bases each). Germline V gene sequence: CDR1 SGHAT, CDR2 FQDESV (reference sequence). V lost 6 bases to trimming and J lost 2 bases, with 14 bases between them. The CDR3 sequence is 15 residues long. CDR3 residues: CASRGRGGAYNEQFF. CDR3 bases: TGTGCCAGCAGGGGCAGGGGCGGGGCCTACAATGAGCAGTTCTTC.

This chain links TRBV29-1 with TRBJ2-1; possible D gene TRBD1, 6 bases. With 2 bases removed from V and 6 bases from J, the gap between germline ends came to 14 bases. Germline V lookup: CDR1 SQVTM, CDR2 ANQGSEA. The CDR3 spans 14 residues. CDR3 bases: TGCAGCGTTGAATCAGGGGATGGTATCAATGAGCAGTTCTTC. It is translated as CSVESGDGINEQFF.

The V and J genes are TRBV19 and TRBJ2-7; D perhaps matches TRBD1 (7 bases). V lost 5 bases and J lost 3, with 14 bases in between. The CDR3 covers 14 residues. Germline lookup yields CDR1 LNHDA and CDR2 SQIVND (reference sequence). CDR3 bases: TGTGCCAGTAGTCGTCGCGGGACAGACTACGAGCAGTACTTC. It yields the protein CASSRRGTDYEQYF.

This clonotype occurred a few times. The CDR3 region is CASSLGGDREQYF. CDR3 DNA: TGTGCCAGCAGCTTAGGCGGTGACAGGGAGCAGTACTTC. This sequence joins TRBV7-2 and TRBJ2-7; D possibly corresponds to TRBD1 (6 bases). The ends were cut back, 1 base at V and 7 bases at J, with 11 bases in the middle. In germline, CDR1 is SGHTA, CDR2 FQGNSA. CDR3 length: 13 amino acids.

J is TRBJ2-1 and V is TRBV7-9; TRBD1 matches at 8 bases. This CDR3 has 13 residues. CDR1 and CDR2 (germline): SEHNR, FQNEAQ (reference sequence). The junction had 4 bases not matched to a gene; V was cut back by 6 bases and J by 6 bases. The CDR3 coding sequence is TGTGCCAGCAGAGCTACAGGGGGCAATGAGCAGTTCTTC. Amino acids: CASRATGGNEQFF. Full variable domain (remainder filled in from reference TRBV7-9 and TRBJ2-1): DTGVSQNPRHKITKRGQNVTFRCDPISEHNRLYWYRQTLGQGPEFLTYFQNEAQLEKSRLLSDRFSAERPKGSFSTLEIQRTEQGDSAMYLCASRATGGNEQFFGPGTRLTVL.

V is TRBV19 and J is TRBJ1-1; weak D call: TRBD1 (5 bases). V was pared by 4 bases and J by 0 bases, with 12 bases between. Germline V gives CDR1 LNHDA, CDR2 SQIVND (reference sequence). CDR3 length equals 15 residues. The CDR3 DNA is TGTGCCAGTAGTACCCGGGGACGGATGAACACTGAAGCTTTCTTT. It specifies CASSTRGRMNTEAFF.

The chain combines TRBV19 with TRBJ2-3; TRBD2 matches 7 bases. V lost 11 bases and J lost 2; bases outside the gene matches: 7. CDR3 length: 13 residues. The V gene's germline CDR1 is LNHDA and CDR2 SQIVND (reference sequence). The CDR3 DNA sequence: TGTGCCTGTACGCGGGGGTCCACAGATACGCAGTATTTT. It specifies CACTRGSTDTQYF.

The chain carries TRBV10-3 and TRBJ1-6; D perhaps matches TRBD1 (6 bases). There are 14 residues in the CDR3. Per the germline V gene, CDR1 is ENHRY and CDR2 is SYGVKD. Trimming took 10 bases from V and 4 from J, leaving 14 bases between them. CDR3 sequence (DNA): TGTGCCAGCAGACCGGGACATTATAATTCACCCCTCCACTTT. This encodes CASRPGHYNSPLHF.

This clonotype has at least ten counts. This rearrangement joins TRBV5-1 to TRBJ1-1; the D is unclear. V lost 1 base and J lost 0, with 7 bases in between. The CDR3 has 14 amino acids. CDR1 SGHRS and CDR2 YFSETQ come from the germline V gene. The CDR3 loop is CASSLNSLNTEAFF. The DNA of the CDR3 is TGCGCCAGCAGCTTGAACAGCTTGAACACTGAAGCTTTCTTT.

V and J are TRBV7-6 and TRBJ2-7, with D perhaps matching TRBD1 (6 bases). Per the germline V gene, CDR1 is SGHVS and CDR2 is FNYEAQ. This CDR3 region has 11 residues. V lost 5 bases, J lost 9 bases, and 11 bases lay in between. The CDR3 sequence is CASSAGTRQYF. The CDR3 DNA follows: TGTGCCAGCAGCGCCGGGACAAGGCAGTACTTC.

This chain links TRBV5-6 with TRBJ1-5; 8 bases match TRBD1. The CDR3 runs 16 residues. V lost 3 bases and J lost 1; bases outside the gene matches: 6. Germline CDR1 SGHDT, CDR2 YYEEEE. In DNA form, the CDR3 reads TGTGCCAGCAGCTCCTACTGGACAGGGAGCAATCAGCCCCAGCATTTT. This codes for CASSSYWTGSNQPQHF.

The sample holds many counts of this clonotype. V is TRBV7-9 and J is TRBJ1-2; possibly TRBD1 for D (6 bases). CDR3 length: 17 amino acids. CDR1 is SEHNR, CDR2 FQNEAQ, per germline (reference sequence). Between the trimmed V and J ends, which lost 0 bases and 6 bases, there was a span of 20 bases. This chain's CDR3 is CASSLAAAGAGEDGYTF. The CDR3 nucleotides are TGTGCCAGCAGCTTAGCGGCGGCTGGGGCAGGGGAGGATGGCTACACCTTC.